Listed below are T cell receptor beta chains from one sample, sequenced in a study of response to subunit inactivated influenza vaccine. Each CDR3 protein is one row after TCRdb ran MiXCR on the RT-PCR reads. This sample has about 800,000 distinct CDR3 sequences, with 21% found just once. Material: PBMCs from blood, obtained 5 to 6 days after vaccination. The receptors were gathered from a man aged 45 to 65 who received an inactivated influenza vaccine. CDR3s include the opening cysteine and the closing phenylalanine or tryptophan. The D gene is left open where the match is weak. Clone size is not always given. Where it is, it says once, few, many or a class for expanded clones.

abundance	v_gene	d_gene	j_gene	CDR3aa	CDR3nt
few	TRBV20-1	-	TRBJ2-1	CSASAGNRGHEQFF	TGCAGTGCTAGCGCGGGCAACCGTGGCCATGAGCAGTTCTTC
-	TRBV7-8	-	TRBJ2-5	CASSLAVGQETQYF	TGTGCCAGCAGCTTAGCTGTGGGGCAAGAGACCCAGTACTTC
-	TRBV14	TRBD2	TRBJ2-5	CASSPRSGGRETQYF	TGTGCCAGCAGCCCCCGTTCGGGGGGGAGAGAGACCCAGTACTTC
few	TRBV3-1	-	TRBJ2-7	CASSPLRGYEQYF	TGTGCCAGCAGCCCCTTGAGGGGCTACGAGCAGTACTTC
few	TRBV20-1	TRBD1	TRBJ1-6	CSAPRQGPGSYNSPLHF	TGCAGTGCTCCCAGACAGGGTCCAGGCTCCTATAATTCACCCCTCCACTTT
many	TRBV12-3/TRBV12-4	TRBD1	TRBJ2-1	CASSLSGTGAGDEQFF	TGTGCCAGCAGTTTATCCGGGACAGGGGCGGGTGATGAGCAGTTCTTC
-	TRBV3-1	TRBD2	TRBJ2-7	CACSGRTKAGLFLYEQYF	TGTGCCTGCTCCGGACGGACAAAAGCGGGACTATTCCTCTACGAGCAGTACTTC
-	TRBV20-1	TRBD2	TRBJ2-5	CSAFRGGASETQYF	TGCAGTGCTTTCCGCGGGGGGGCCTCGGAGACCCAGTACTTC
-	TRBV7-3	-	TRBJ2-1	CASSLLPANNEQFF	TGTGCCAGCAGCTTGTTGCCGGCGAACAATGAGCAGTTCTTC
few	TRBV20-1	-	TRBJ2-1	CSARSKGTYNEQFF	TGCAGTGCTAGGAGTAAGGGAACCTACAATGAGCAGTTCTTC
-	TRBV4-1	-	TRBJ1-4	CASSQDISWNEKLFF	TGCGCCAGCAGCCAAGATATCAGTTGGAATGAAAAACTGTTTTTT
-	TRBV3-1	TRBD1	TRBJ2-7	CASSQALTGTYEQYF	TGTGCCAGCAGCCAGGCTTTGACAGGGACCTACGAGCAGTACTTC
-	TRBV10-3	-	TRBJ1-2	CAISESGAGSGGYTF	TGTGCCATCAGTGAGTCCGGCGCAGGGTCAGGCGGCTACACCTTC
few	TRBV5-1	TRBD2	TRBJ2-3	CASSRSGLEYTDTQYF	TGCGCCAGCAGCAGATCGGGACTAGAATACACAGATACGCAGTATTTT
-	TRBV5-1	TRBD1	TRBJ1-1	CASSLEGARNVFF	TGCGCCAGCAGCTTGGAGGGGGCGCGGAATGTTTTCTTT
-	TRBV20-1	-	TRBJ2-7	CSAYGGGDFSYEQYF	TGCAGTGCGTATGGGGGCGGGGACTTCTCCTACGAGCAGTACTTC
few	TRBV18	-	TRBJ2-1	CASSLYQGSGSYNEQFF	TGTGCCAGCTCTCTATACCAGGGTTCAGGTTCCTACAATGAGCAGTTCTTC
few	TRBV7-8	TRBD2	TRBJ2-7	CASVGLAGTEQYF	TGTGCCAGCGTTGGACTAGCGGGAACGGAGCAGTACTTC
once	TRBV12-3/TRBV12-4	TRBD2	TRBJ2-1	CASSPQILAGYNEQFF	TGTGCCAGCAGCCCTCAGATTCTAGCGGGGTACAATGAGCAGTTCTTC
many	TRBV4-3	-	TRBJ1-6	CASSRKIQGNNSPLHF	TGCGCCAGCAGCCGCAAGATCCAAGGAAATAATTCACCCCTCCACTTT
-	TRBV6-2/TRBV6-3	-	TRBJ2-5	CASTTTSSGETQYF	TGTGCCAGCACCACTACATCCAGTGGGGAGACCCAGTACTTC
-	TRBV7-9	TRBD1	TRBJ1-2	CASSSIQGRDYGYTF	TGTGCCAGCAGCTCTATACAGGGGCGCGACTATGGCTACACCTTC
few	TRBV5-1	TRBD1	TRBJ1-4	CASSLGQAKESANEKLFF	TGCGCCAGCAGTCTTGGACAGGCGAAGGAATCAGCTAATGAAAAACTGTTTTTT
-	TRBV4-3	TRBD1	TRBJ2-5	CASSWILGQAQETQYF	TGCGCCAGCAGCTGGATCCTAGGACAGGCCCAAGAGACCCAGTACTTC
few	TRBV28	TRBD2	TRBJ2-7	CASSSFSGGKFYEQYF	TGTGCCAGCAGTTCATTTAGCGGGGGGAAGTTCTACGAGCAGTACTTC
-	TRBV3-1	TRBD2	TRBJ2-1	CASSQVTSGGYNEQFF	TGTGCCAGCAGCCAAGTGACTAGCGGGGGCTACAATGAGCAGTTCTTC
-	TRBV20-1	-	TRBJ2-3	CSARRVTDTQYF	TGCAGTGCCCGTCGGGTCACAGATACGCAGTATTTT
few	TRBV18	TRBD1	TRBJ1-1	CASSPDRETGAFF	TGTGCCAGCTCACCCGACAGGGAGACGGGAGCTTTCTTT
-	TRBV7-2	TRBD2	TRBJ2-2	CASSLTGLASTGELFF	TGTGCCAGCAGCTTGACGGGACTAGCTAGCACCGGGGAGCTGTTTTTT
-	TRBV12-3/TRBV12-4	TRBD1	TRBJ1-3	CASRTRDRGTGNTIYF	TGTGCCAGCAGGACCAGGGACAGGGGCACTGGAAACACCATATATTTT
many	TRBV12-3/TRBV12-4	-	TRBJ2-3	CASRRGTDTQYF	TGTGCCAGCCGTCGTGGGACAGATACGCAGTATTTT
many	TRBV28	TRBD1	TRBJ2-1	CASSLGTGGPLTVDEQFF	TGTGCCAGCAGCTTAGGGACAGGGGGTCCCCTAACGGTGGATGAGCAGTTCTTC
few	TRBV7-6	-	TRBJ1-5	CASSLNGGSNQPQHF	TGTGCCAGCAGCTTAAATGGGGGGAGCAATCAGCCCCAGCATTTT
many	TRBV5-1	TRBD1	TRBJ1-6	CASSFESGTASSPLHF	TGCGCCAGCAGCTTCGAGTCCGGGACAGCATCATCACCCCTCCACTTT
-	TRBV6-5	TRBD2	TRBJ2-7	CASSYDSGPAYEQYF	TGTGCCAGCAGTTACGATAGCGGGCCGGCCTACGAGCAGTACTTC
-	TRBV3-1	TRBD1	TRBJ2-1	CASCQDLGTGPYNEQFF	TGTGCCAGCTGCCAAGATCTGGGGACAGGGCCCTACAATGAGCAGTTCTTC
-	TRBV28	TRBD1	TRBJ2-3	CASSLGNTWGQGAEDTQYF	TGTGCCAGCAGTTTAGGGAATACTTGGGGACAGGGGGCGGAAGATACGCAGTATTTT
few	TRBV18	TRBD1	TRBJ2-3	CASSALPGQLYTDTQYF	TGTGCCAGCTCCGCCCTCCCGGGACAGCTTTACACAGATACGCAGTATTTT
-	TRBV6-2/TRBV6-3	-	TRBJ2-7	CASSPNRDGASYEQYF	TGTGCCAGCAGCCCGAACCGGGACGGGGCCTCCTACGAGCAGTACTTC
once	TRBV20-1	-	TRBJ2-7	CSARSPSAAYEQDF	TGCAGTGCTAGATCGCCTAGCGCGGCCTACGAGCAGGACTTC